Presented here are 24 T cell receptor beta chains from one specimen sequenced in a study of regulatory T cells in long-lasting Graves disease. Indicated time point: newly diagnosed GD, antithyroid drugs for less than 3 months. PBMC RNA was the source of the TCR library. Construction of the TCR beta libraries employed iRepertoire HTBI primers in conjunction with Arm-PCR of CDR3 regions. TCRdb reprocessed the multiplex PCR reads via MiXCR and lists one record per CDR3 protein. The table records hundreds of thousands of distinct CDR3 sequences, over 15% of them present only once. In addition, the sample was reused for a study of T cells in Graves' hyperthyroidism and ophthalmopathy.

Sequenced material: peripheral blood mononuclear cells (PBMCs), taken at new diagnosis, from a patient treated with antithyroid drugs. These receptors all stem from a middle-aged man with Graves disease.

This clonotype has only a few counts. The CDR3 loop is CSAKSGGAWGDIQYF. CDR3 DNA: TGCAGTGCCAAAAGCGGGGGGGCTTGGGGAGACATTCAGTACTTC. V and J are TRBV20-1 and TRBJ2-4, with TRBD2 matching 10 bases. The trim removed 6 bases at V and 8 bases at J, leaving 13 bases unmatched. The length of the CDR3 is 15 residues. Germline CDR1 is DFQATT and CDR2 is SNEGSKA (reference sequence).

This clonotype was seen only a few times. J is TRBJ2-3 and V is TRBV27; 11 nucleotides match TRBD2. Germline CDR1 MNHEY, CDR2 SMNVEV (reference sequence). Trimming took 6 bases from V and 2 from J; bases not matched to a gene: 4. The CDR3 has 15 amino acids. The CDR3 reads CASRRLAGNTDTQYF. The CDR3 region has the DNA TGTGCCAGCAGACGACTAGCGGGGAACACAGATACGCAGTATTTT.

A few counts support this clonotype. The chain couples TRBV5-1 to TRBJ1-6, with 7 positions matching TRBD1. CDR1 SGHRS and CDR2 YFSETQ come from the germline V gene. The CDR3 sequence is 15 residues long. J lost 7 bases, V lost 3 bases, and 7 bases had no gene match. The CDR3 DNA reads TGCGCCAGCAGCTCGGACAGGACTTTAAATTCACCCCTCCACTTT. This encodes CASSSDRTLNSPLHF. Filled out from reference TRBV5-1 and TRBJ1-6, the complete variable domain reads KAGVTQTPRYLIKTRGQQVTLSCSPISGHRSVSWYQQTPGQGLQFLFEYFSETQRNKGNFPGRFSGRQFSNSRSEMNVSTLELGDSALYLCASSSDRTLNSPLHFGNGTRLTVT.

In its sample, this clonotype was seen many times. V gene TRBV7-3 combines with J gene TRBJ1-1; possible D gene TRBD1, 6 bases. The CDR3 extends over 15 amino acids. CDR1 and CDR2 from the germline V gene are SGHTA and FQGTGA. Trimming took 4 bases from V and 0 from J, leaving 12 bases between them. The CDR3 protein is CASSYSGALNTEAFF. The CDR3 nucleotides read TGTGCCAGCAGCTATTCGGGGGCGTTGAACACTGAAGCTTTCTTT.

At least ten counts were recorded for this clonotype. The chain combines TRBV6-1 with TRBJ2-5; D gene unclear. Looked up from germline, CDR1 is MNHNS and CDR2 is SASEGT. V was clipped by 5 bases and J by 5 bases, with 6 bases between them. The length of the CDR3 is 11 residues. The CDR3 sequence: CASSQWETQYF. The CDR3 nucleotides are TGTGCCAGCAGTCAGTGGGAGACCCAGTACTTC.

This clonotype was detected only a few times. The V and J genes are TRBV7-9 and TRBJ2-5; D not resolved. CDR3 length equals 11 residues. V was cut by 7 bases and J by 5 bases, with 8 bases left in between. Germline-derived CDR1 and CDR2 are SEHNR and FQNEAQ (reference sequence). CDR3 region: CASTTLETQYF. CDR3 in DNA: TGTGCCAGCACCACGTTGGAGACCCAGTACTTC.

The sample holds many counts of this clonotype. V is TRBV5-5 and J is TRBJ2-2; maybe TRBD2 (7 bases). Per germline, CDR1 SGHKS and CDR2 YYEKEE (reference sequence). CDR3 length: 15 residues. Trimming pared 4 bases from V and 6 bases from J, leaving 16 bases between. In DNA, the CDR3 is TGTGCCAGCAGCCGGAAGGGGGGGCTGGCCGGGGAGCTGTTTTTT. This sequence encodes CASSRKGGLAGELFF. The full variable domain, its missing parts supplied by reference TRBV5-5 and TRBJ2-2, is DAGVTQSPTHLIKTRGQQVTLRCSPISGHKSVSWYQQVLGQGPQFIFQYYEKEERGRGNFPDRFSARQFPNYSSELNVNALLLGDSALYLCASSRKGGLAGELFFGEGSRLTVL.

This clonotype has ten or more counts. The chain has TRBV12-3 or TRBV12-4 and TRBJ1-5; D uncertain. The ends were cut back, 3 bases at V and 6 bases at J, with 12 bases in the middle. The CDR3 is 14 residues long. The CDR3 here is CASSFSGSGQPQHF. DNA for the CDR3: TGTGCCAGCAGTTTCAGTGGTTCGGGTCAGCCCCAGCATTTT.

In its sample, this clonotype was seen a few times. The chain couples TRBV25-1 to TRBJ1-3, with 7 bases matching TRBD1. After removal of 7 bases from V and 0 bases from J, the junction contained 15 bases not matched to a gene. The CDR3 is 18 residues long. CDR1 and CDR2 from the germline V gene are MGHDK and SYGVNS. The CDR3 coding sequence is TGTGCCAGCAAGAGTCAACGGACAGGCGCGTTCTCTGGAAACACCATATATTTT. Translated: CASKSQRTGAFSGNTIYF.

This clonotype was seen at least ten times. The CDR3 nucleotides read TGCAGTGCTAGGAGGGACAGGAATAGGCGTGAAGCTTTCTTT. Protein sequence: CSARRDRNRREAFF. The chain couples TRBV20-1 to TRBJ1-1, with 8 bases fitting TRBD1. This CDR3 spans 14 amino acids. V lost 3 bases and J lost 7; bases outside the gene matches: 10. In germline, CDR1 is DFQATT, CDR2 SNEGSKA (reference sequence).

This clonotype was seen ten or more times. Written as DNA, the CDR3 is TGTGCCAGCAGCCAAGATCACAGAGTATATGGCTACACCTTC. It specifies CASSQDHRVYGYTF. The gene calls are TRBV3-1 and TRBJ1-2; D is ambiguous. V gave up 0 bases and J gave up 5 bases, with 10 bases separating them. This CDR3 spans 14 amino acids. Germline values: CDR1 LGHDT, CDR2 YNNKEL (reference sequence).

The gene calls are TRBV9 and TRBJ1-2; 7 positions agree with TRBD1. Germline CDR1 reads SGDLS; CDR2 reads YYNGEE. This CDR3 contains 15 residues. V was pared by 5 bases and J by 2 bases, with 9 bases of the junction left unmatched. CDR3 nucleotide sequence: TGTGCCAGCAGTAAAGGACAGGTCTTGAACTATGGCTACACCTTC. The encoded protein is CASSKGQVLNYGYTF.

This clonotype was seen repeatedly, ten times or more. CDR3 nucleotides: TGCAGTGCGATCGACAGGGGACGGACCCAGTACTTC. It specifies CSAIDRGRTQYF. The rearrangement uses TRBV20-1 and TRBJ2-5, with TRBD1 matching over 8 bases. The CDR3 loop spans 12 amino acids. Germline V gene data show CDR1 as DFQATT and CDR2 as SNEGSKA (reference sequence). The ends lost 6 bases at V and 7 bases at J; junction bases unmatched: 7.

This clonotype was found many times. The chain carries TRBV6-5 and TRBJ2-5; 7 positions agree with TRBD2. Unmatched junction bases numbered 4, after V lost 0 bases and J lost 3 bases. CDR3 length: 15 amino acids. From germline, CDR1 is MNHEY and CDR2 SVGAGI. The CDR3 DNA reads TGTGCCAGCAGTTACTCGGGGGGGGAAGAAGAGACCCAGTACTTC. Protein product: CASSYSGGEEETQYF.

This clonotype was picked up many times. J is TRBJ1-3 and V is TRBV4-2; no definite D call. This CDR3 contains 15 residues. The V end lost 0 bases, the J end lost 0 bases, and 6 bases lay between the germline ends. Germline CDR1 and CDR2: LGHNA and YNFKEQ. The CDR3 bases are TGTGCCAGCAGCCAAGAAAAGTTCTCTGGAAACACCATATATTTT. This translates into CASSQEKFSGNTIYF.

This clonotype appeared many times. This chain links TRBV28 with TRBJ2-3; tentatively, D is TRBD2 (6 bases). The germline V gene encodes CDR1 MDHEN and CDR2 SYDVKM. The CDR3 covers 18 residues. Trimming left V 2 bases short and J 3 bases short, with 21 bases between. The CDR3 nucleotides read TGTGCCAGCAGTTTACGGGGTTTTAAAGGGAGGAGGACAGATACGCAGTATTTT. It translates to CASSLRGFKGRRTDTQYF. The full variable domain, with the rest looked up from reference TRBV28 and TRBJ2-3, is DVKVTQSSRYLVKRTGEKVFLECVQDMDHENMFWYRQDPGLGLRLIYFSYDVKMKEKGDIPEGYSVSREKKERFSLILESASTNQTSMYLCASSLRGFKGRRTDTQYFGPGTRLTVL.

The V call is TRBV5-1, the J call TRBJ1-2; TRBD1 matches 8 bases. Germline assignment: CDR1 SGHRS and CDR2 YFSETQ. J gave up 8 bases and V 4 bases, and 7 bases lay outside the gene matches. This CDR3 has 13 residues. CDR3 nucleotide sequence: TGCGCCAGCAGCCTCCGACAGGGGAACGGCTACACCTTC. Protein: CASSLRQGNGYTF.

This clonotype was detected many times. Written as DNA, the CDR3 is TGCAGTGCTAGAATGTTGGGTAGCAATCAGCCCCAGCATTTT. Translating gives CSARMLGSNQPQHF. The chain employs TRBV20-1 and TRBJ1-5; D is undetermined. Trimming took off 2 bases at V and 0 bases at J, with 8 bases between the two ends. In germline, CDR1 is DFQATT, CDR2 SNEGSKA (reference sequence). This CDR3 is built from 14 residues.

This clonotype was seen at least ten times. CDR3 sequence (DNA): TGTGCCATCAGTGGACGGAGGAACACTGAAGCTTTCTTT. It codes for CAISGRRNTEAFF. The chain uses TRBV10-3 and TRBJ1-1; unclear D gene. This CDR3 is 13 amino acids long. The V end was cut by 4 bases, the J end by 1 base, with 7 bases between. Germline CDR1 is ENHRY and CDR2 is SYGVKD.

Ten or more counts support this clonotype. DNA for the CDR3: TGTGCCAGCACCGCAGCGGGGGTACCCACAGATACGCAGTATTTT. It translates to CASTAAGVPTDTQYF. The V gene is TRBV6-1, the J gene TRBJ2-3; TRBD2 agrees at 8 bases. The CDR3 extends over 15 amino acids. Germline assignment: CDR1 MNHNS and CDR2 SASEGT. After removal of 7 bases from V and 2 bases from J, the junction contained 8 bases not matched to a gene.

This clonotype was seen at least ten times. The chain recombines TRBV6-1 with TRBJ2-7; D not resolved. Between the trimmed V and J ends, which lost 5 bases and 3 bases, there was a span of 17 bases. The CDR3 has 15 amino acids. Germline-derived CDR1 and CDR2 are MNHNS and SASEGT. CDR3 DNA: TGTGCCAGCAGTCCCCGGGCAGACGGATTCTACGAGCAGTACTTC. Protein sequence: CASSPRADGFYEQYF.

There are many counts of this clonotype. The CDR3 loop reads CASSLNQDGQPQHF. The CDR3 DNA follows: TGTGCCAGCAGCTTAAACCAAGATGGGCAGCCCCAGCATTTT. The J gene is TRBJ1-5, the V gene TRBV11-1; no definite D call. Germline loops: CDR1 SGHAT, CDR2 FQDESV (reference sequence). V was shortened by 2 bases and J by 7 bases, with 12 bases between the two germline ends. This CDR3 is 14 amino acids long.

In its sample, this clonotype was seen a few times. The chain is built from TRBV19 and TRBJ1-2, with D hard to call. V lost 5 bases to trimming and J lost 3 bases, with 7 bases between them. The CDR3 length is 12 residues. Germline V gene lookup returns CDR1 LNHDA and CDR2 SQIVND (reference sequence). The CDR3 DNA reads TGTGCCAGTAGTGCCAAGGACTATGGCTACACCTTC. Translation: CASSAKDYGYTF.

This clonotype was recorded at least ten times. The chain recombines TRBV24-1 with TRBJ2-3, with D unclear. The length of the CDR3 is 14 residues. Looked up from germline, CDR1 is KGHDR and CDR2 is SFDVKD. V lost 1 base and J 2 bases, leaving 6 bases between the germline ends. CDR3 sequence: CATSDFDNTDTQYF. CDR3 in DNA: TGTGCCACCAGTGATTTCGACAACACAGATACGCAGTATTTT.